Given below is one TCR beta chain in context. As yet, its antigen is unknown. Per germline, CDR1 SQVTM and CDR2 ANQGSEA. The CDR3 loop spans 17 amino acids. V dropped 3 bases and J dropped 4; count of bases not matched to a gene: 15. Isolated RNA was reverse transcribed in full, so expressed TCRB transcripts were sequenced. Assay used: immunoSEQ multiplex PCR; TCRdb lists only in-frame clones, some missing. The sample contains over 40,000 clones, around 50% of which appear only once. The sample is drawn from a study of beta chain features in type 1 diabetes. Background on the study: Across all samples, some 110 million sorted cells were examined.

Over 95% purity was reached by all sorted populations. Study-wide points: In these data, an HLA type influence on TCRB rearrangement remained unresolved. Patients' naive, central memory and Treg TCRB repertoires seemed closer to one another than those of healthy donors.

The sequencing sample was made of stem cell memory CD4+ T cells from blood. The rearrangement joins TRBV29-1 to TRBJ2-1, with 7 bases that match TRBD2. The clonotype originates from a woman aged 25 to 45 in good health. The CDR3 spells CSVDGGTNGKPYNEQFF. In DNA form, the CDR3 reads TGCAGCGTTGACGGGGGGACTAACGGGAAACCTTACAATGAGCAGTTCTTC.